Only a few counts were recorded for the clone carrying this T cell receptor (beta chain). Its specificity is not known. These data belong to a study of OX40 agonist ivuxolimab in advanced cancers. Study-wide results and limits: At doses 0.1 to 3.0 mg/kg, CD4+ and CD8+ clones expanded. In general, CD8+ T cells held more expanded clones than CD4+ did, on average.

Clones were read by immunoSEQ multiplex PCR, and TCRdb kept only the in-frame ones, dropping some. This table holds some 65,000 clones, about nine tenths found once. J gave up 9 bases and V 5 bases, and 8 bases lay outside the gene matches. CDR1 is LGHNA, CDR2 YSLEER, per germline. The CDR3 totals 15 residues. This clonotype was sampled from an adult with an advanced solid tumor such as melanoma, head and neck, liver or kidney cancer. Specimen: CD4+ or CD8+ T cells sorted from blood, collected in a trial of the OX40 agonist ivuxolimab. The chain joins TRBV4-3 to TRBJ2-3; 13 nucleotides align to TRBD2. The CDR3 reads CASSSLAGGRATQYF. The CDR3, as DNA: TGCGCCAGCAGCTCACTAGCGGGGGGGCGCGCGACGCAGTATTTT.